Each of the 11 T cell receptor beta chains below was sequenced from the same sample in a study of brain T cells in children with intractable seizures. The assay was immunoSEQ multiplex PCR, and TCRdb's table has in-frame clones only and misses some. Here the sample spans 340,000 or so clones, about 93% being singletons. Time point in this sample: blood from clinic visit 5 months post-surgery; TSC patient then seizure free. Sequenced material: peripheral blood, taken about 5 months after surgery. These receptors originate from a boy younger than two with tuberous sclerosis and intractable seizures.

The gene calls are TRBV7-3 and TRBJ2-3; D unresolved. CDR1 is SGHTA, CDR2 FQGTGA, per germline. This CDR3 is 14 amino acids long. Trimming stripped 3 bases from V and 2 bases from J, with 9 bases between. In DNA, the CDR3 is TGTGCCAGCAGCTTTTCCCCTTCCACAGATACGCAGTATTTT. This translates into CASSFSPSTDTQYF.

This chain connects TRBV6-5 to TRBJ1-2; 8 bases line up with TRBD1. CDR1 is MNHEY and CDR2 is SVGAGI in the germline V gene. Germline trimming cut 2 bases from V and 0 bases from J; bases unmatched to any gene: 5. The CDR3 runs to 16 residues. For the CDR3, the DNA is TGTGCCAGCAGTTACCGATGGACAGGGACTAACTATGGCTACACCTTC. It specifies CASSYRWTGTNYGYTF.

The rearrangement links TRBV23-1 to TRBJ2-7, with 9 bases that match TRBD2. TRBV23-1 is treated as an ORF (open reading frame) with a function not yet certain. Germline trimming cut 0 bases from V and 6 bases from J; bases unmatched to any gene: 15. The CDR3 length is 18 residues. The CDR3 bases are TGCGCCAGCAGTCAATCAGGGTGCGAACGGGGACTAGCAAGCGAGCAGTACTTC. It is translated as CASSQSGCERGLASEQYF.

In its sample, this clone was seen once. J is TRBJ1-1 and V is TRBV5-1, with D possibly TRBD1 on 5 matching bases. There are 16 residues in the CDR3. The germline V gene encodes CDR1 SGHRS and CDR2 YFSETQ. V lost 3 bases to trimming and J lost 1 base, with 16 bases between them. The CDR3 spells CASSSVLGTENTEAFF. The CDR3 DNA sequence: TGCGCCAGCAGCTCCGTTCTCGGGACGGAGAACACTGAAGCTTTCTTT.

The rearrangement uses TRBV5-1 and TRBJ2-3; D unresolved. The V end was cut by 2 bases, the J end by 1 base, with 8 bases between. The CDR3 runs 14 residues. CDR1 is SGHRS and CDR2 is YFSETQ in the germline V gene. CDR3 nucleotides: TGCGCCAGCAGCTTTTCGGAAGGCACAGATACGCAGTATTTT. Its protein is CASSFSEGTDTQYF.

CDR3 protein: CASSEVLGGKGLASEQFF. The CDR3 coding sequence is TGTGCCAGCAGTGAAGTTCTGGGTGGTAAGGGACTAGCTAGTGAGCAGTTCTTC. The chain joins TRBV25-1 to TRBJ2-1; 9 nucleotides align to TRBD2. V was pared by 2 bases and J by 9 bases, with 17 bases of the junction left unmatched. The germline V gene encodes CDR1 MGHDK and CDR2 SYGVNS. The CDR3 is 18 amino acids.

The rearrangement links TRBV25-1 to TRBJ1-4; D might be TRBD1 (5 bases). Trimming stripped 3 bases from V and 7 bases from J, with 18 bases between. The CDR3 contains 16 residues. The germline CDR1 and CDR2 sequences are MGHDK and SYGVNS. CDR3 DNA sequence: TGTGCCAGCAGTGATAGAGGGGCGGTGAGGGGTGAAAAACTGTTTTTT. It is translated as CASSDRGAVRGEKLFF.

This clone was observed once. V usage is TRBV11-2 and J usage is TRBJ2-5; D unclear. Germline V gene sequence: CDR1 SGHAT, CDR2 FQNNGV. The CDR3 is made up of 14 amino acids. Trimming took 4 bases from V and 1 from J, leaving 10 bases between them. CDR3 sequence (DNA): TGTGCCAGCAGCTCCCTAGTGGGCCAAGAGACCCAGTACTTC. Translation: CASSSLVGQETQYF.

This chain connects TRBV5-4 to TRBJ2-3, with 14 bases aligning to TRBD2. This CDR3 contains 16 residues. The V gene end was trimmed by 0 bases and the J gene end by 6 bases; junction bases not matched to a gene: 3. Germline V gene lookup returns CDR1 SGHNT and CDR2 YYREEE (reference sequence). In DNA, the CDR3 is TGTGCCAGCAGCTTGGGACTAGCGGGGGGGTCGGATACGCAGTATTTT. Translated: CASSLGLAGGSDTQYF.

The chain couples TRBV5-6 to TRBJ1-2; D is possibly TRBD1 (6 bases). V was cut by 4 bases and J by 4 bases, with 11 bases left in between. The CDR3 length is 13 residues. Germline CDR1 SGHDT, CDR2 YYEEEE. CDR3 loop: CASSPGQLYGYTF. The CDR3 DNA reads as TGTGCCAGCAGCCCTGGACAGCTCTATGGCTACACCTTC.

The genes are TRBV4-1 and TRBJ2-3, with TRBD2 matching 9 bases. CDR1 and CDR2 from the germline V gene are MGHRA and YSYEKL. The CDR3 covers 17 residues. V trimming: 2 bases; J trimming: 0 bases; junction bases outside the gene matches: 6. The CDR3 coding sequence is TGCGCCAGCAGCCAAAGCGGGGGGACCCCTAGCACAGATACGCAGTATTTT. It is translated as CASSQSGGTPSTDTQYF.